One and the same sample provided the 29 T cell receptor beta chains below, sequenced in a study of monozygotic twins with inflammatory bowel disease. TCRdb reprocessed the 5' RACE reads and reports one entry per CDR3 protein, with no DNA. The sample table sets out about 350,000 distinct CDR3 sequences. The sequenced sample consisted of blood. The receptors originated from a human donor with ulcerative colitis or Crohn's disease, or a healthy co-twin of an affected twin (not recorded which).

This chain connects TRBV19 to TRBJ2-3. The CDR3 covers 15 residues. Germline CDR1 reads LNHDA; CDR2 reads SQIVND (reference sequence). The CDR3 region is CASSPRRWNRDTQYF. Full variable domain (outside the CDR3, taken from reference TRBV19 and TRBJ2-3): DGGITQSPKYLFRKEGQNVTLSCEQNLNHDAMYWYRQDPGQGLRLIYYSQIVNDFQKGDIAEGYSVSREKKESFPLTVTSAQKNPTAFYLCASSPRRWNRDTQYFGPGTRLTVL.

The chain has TRBV18 and TRBJ2-6; TCRdb indicates TRBD2, and absent DNA this call remains unverified. The CDR3 totals 16 residues. The germline V gene encodes CDR1 KGHSH and CDR2 LQKENI. The CDR3 loop reads CASSPVAGVGANVLTF.

J is TRBJ1-1 and V is TRBV20-1; the TCRdb call, TRBD1, lacks DNA for checking. Germline CDR1 DFQATT, CDR2 SNEGSKA (reference sequence). This CDR3 has 15 residues. CDR3 residues: CSARDGAGMNTEAFF.

This chain connects TRBV7-2 to TRBJ1-1. There are 14 residues in the CDR3. Germline CDR1 and CDR2: SGHTA and FQGNSA. CDR3 protein: CASSFLFVNTEAFF. Full variable domain (missing parts from reference TRBV7-2 and TRBJ1-1): GAGVSQSPSNKVTEKGKDVELRCDPISGHTALYWYRQSLGQGLEFLIYFQGNSAPDKSGLPSDRFSAERTGGSVSTLTIQRTQQEDSAVYLCASSFLFVNTEAFFGQGTRLTVV.

The chain employs TRBV7-6 and TRBJ2-7. Germline CDR1 and CDR2: SGHVS and FNYEAQ. The CDR3 runs 12 residues. The CDR3 region is CASSLTDYEQYF.

The chain is built from TRBV5-1 and TRBJ2-5; without DNA, the TCRdb call of TRBD1 cannot be checked. The CDR3 length is 14 residues. Germline V CDR1 and CDR2: SGHRS, YFSETQ. The CDR3 reads CASSLYRGQETQYF.

This sequence joins TRBV23-1 and TRBJ2-3; checking the TCRdb D call of TRBD1 is not possible without DNA. TRBV23-1 is marked as an open reading frame, function uncertain. CDR3 length equals 16 residues. CDR3 region: CASSQSRGPGPDTQYF.

The rearrangement uses TRBV2 and TRBJ2-5; there is no DNA to check the TCRdb D call of TRBD1. Germline CDR1 and CDR2: SNHLY and FYNNEI. CDR3 length equals 15 residues. This CDR3 is CASSALSGGQETQYF. Together with reference TRBV2 and TRBJ2-5, the CDR3 gives the full variable domain: EPEVTQTPSHQVTQMGQEVILRCVPISNHLYFYWYRQILGQKVEFLVSFYNNEISEKSEIFDDQFSVERPDGSNFTLKIRSTKLEDSAMYFCASSALSGGQETQYFGPGTRLLVL.

This sequence joins TRBV5-1 and TRBJ1-2. The CDR3 consists of 14 residues. Germline V gives CDR1 SGHRS, CDR2 YFSETQ. The CDR3 sequence: CASSLGTEAYGYTF. Drawing the rest from reference TRBV5-1 and TRBJ1-2, the complete variable domain is KAGVTQTPRYLIKTRGQQVTLSCSPISGHRSVSWYQQTPGQGLQFLFEYFSETQRNKGNFPGRFSGRQFSNSRSEMNVSTLELGDSALYLCASSLGTEAYGYTFGSGTRLTVV.

The V call is TRBV28, the J call TRBJ1-1; TCRdb outputs TRBD1, but without DNA this stays unchecked. This CDR3 has 14 amino acids. The germline CDR1 and CDR2 sequences are MDHEN and SYDVKM. CDR3 sequence: CASCDSRWNTEAFF.

The V and J genes are TRBV5-1 and TRBJ1-4; TCRdb indicates TRBD1, and absent DNA this call remains unverified. Germline V gives CDR1 SGHRS, CDR2 YFSETQ. CDR3 length: 13 residues. CDR3 sequence reads: CASKLALNEKLFF.

The chain is built from TRBV30 and TRBJ1-2; the TRBD1 assignment by TCRdb is unverifiable without DNA. The CDR3 has 18 residues. Germline CDR1 GTSNPN, CDR2 SVGIG (reference sequence). The CDR3 reads CAWSVLRGQEAYGYGYTF. Full variable domain (rest looked up from reference TRBV30 and TRBJ1-2): SQTIHQWPATLVQPVGSPLSLECTVEGTSNPNLYWYRQAAGRGLQLLFYSVGIGQISSEVPQNLSASRPQDRQFILSSKKLLLSDSGFYLCAWSVLRGQEAYGYGYTFGSGTRLTVV.

The J gene is TRBJ1-2, the V gene TRBV3-1. This CDR3 spans 15 amino acids. CDR1 is LGHDT, CDR2 YNNKEL, per germline (reference sequence). The chain's CDR3 is CASSQGRSDAHGYTF.

The chain is built from TRBV28 and TRBJ2-2; checking the TCRdb D call of TRBD1 is not possible without DNA. Germline CDR1 reads MDHEN; CDR2 reads SYDVKM. The CDR3 loop spans 12 amino acids. CDR3 protein: CAITGGAGELFF.

The rearrangement joins TRBV27 to TRBJ1-6; the TCRdb D gene call, TRBD1, has no DNA to confirm it. The CDR3 totals 16 residues. Germline lookup yields CDR1 MNHEY and CDR2 SMNVEV (reference sequence). CDR3 region: CATAQTGTFYNSPLHF.

CDR3 protein: CASGWDRGSSGANVLTF. V and J are TRBV19 and TRBJ2-6; the D gene TCRdb calls, TRBD1, cannot be checked with no DNA. Germline loops: CDR1 LNHDA, CDR2 SQIVND (reference sequence). This CDR3 has 17 residues.

This chain connects TRBV20-1 to TRBJ2-1; without DNA, the TCRdb call of TRBD2 cannot be checked. The CDR3 runs to 15 residues. Germline V gives CDR1 DFQATT, CDR2 SNEGSKA (reference sequence). This CDR3 is CSASLAGGLGNEQFF.

This rearrangement joins TRBV7-2 to TRBJ1-2; no DNA is available, so the TRBD1 call from TCRdb remains unchecked. This CDR3 is 13 amino acids long. Germline CDR1 reads SGHTA; CDR2 reads FQGNSA. The CDR3 reads CASSLTGGDGYTF.

This chain uses TRBV10-3 with TRBJ1-5; with no DNA, the TCRdb D assignment of TRBD1 cannot be verified. Germline lookup yields CDR1 ENHRY and CDR2 SYGVKD. This CDR3 spans 14 amino acids. CDR3: CAIGDSLAHQPQHF.

The V call is TRBV5-4, the J call TRBJ2-2; the TRBD1 assignment by TCRdb is unverifiable without DNA. The CDR3 is 14 amino acids. The germline gives CDR1 SGHNT, CDR2 YYREEE (reference sequence). Here the CDR3 reads CASSTDTHTGELFF.

The rearrangement joins TRBV27 to TRBJ1-3; checking the TCRdb D call of TRBD1 is not possible without DNA. Germline CDR1 is MNHEY and CDR2 is SMNVEV (reference sequence). This CDR3 region has 15 residues. The CDR3 protein is CASSLSGAVGNTIYF.

The genes are TRBV28 and TRBJ1-5; TCRdb selects TRBD1, and the lack of DNA leaves this call unchecked. The CDR3 spans 15 residues. Germline CDR1 and CDR2: MDHEN and SYDVKM. The CDR3 sequence: CASSPGQGIFAPQHF.

The V gene is TRBV20-1, the J gene TRBJ1-1; TCRdb designates TRBD1, a call that cannot be tested without DNA. The CDR3 runs to 15 residues. Germline CDR1 DFQATT, CDR2 SNEGSKA (reference sequence). The CDR3 loop reads CSAKGTTRRDTEAFF.

The chain joins TRBV7-2 to TRBJ1-2. The CDR3 has 16 amino acids. Germline-derived CDR1 and CDR2 are SGHTA and FQGNSA. CDR3 amino acids: CASSDYSRALVEGYTF.

The chain has TRBV20-1 and TRBJ2-5; the TCRdb call, TRBD1, lacks DNA for checking. The CDR3 is made up of 14 amino acids. The germline CDR1 and CDR2 sequences are DFQATT and SNEGSKA (reference sequence). The CDR3 reads CSARTGKYRETQYF.

This chain links TRBV5-4 with TRBJ1-2. Germline V gene sequence: CDR1 SGHNT, CDR2 YYREEE (reference sequence). The length of the CDR3 is 13 residues. This CDR3 is CASSPIANYGYTF.

The chain carries TRBV12-3 or TRBV12-4 and TRBJ2-3; TCRdb calls TRBD2, which cannot be checked without DNA. The CDR3 is 16 amino acids. CDR3 amino acids: CASSLHAGMSTDTQYF.

This rearrangement joins TRBV27 to TRBJ2-7. This CDR3 contains 14 residues. The germline V gene encodes CDR1 MNHEY and CDR2 SMNVEV (reference sequence). This CDR3 is CASSFGDRTYEQYF.

This sequence joins TRBV15 and TRBJ2-2; TCRdb names TRBD1, which stays unverified in the absence of DNA. The CDR3 has 11 amino acids. CDR1 is LNHNV and CDR2 is YYDKDF in the germline V gene (reference sequence). CDR3 residues: CAWGNTGELFF. Drawing the rest from reference TRBV15 and TRBJ2-2, the complete variable domain is DAMVIQNPRYQVTQFGKPVTLSCSQTLNHNVMYWYQQKSSQAPKLLFHYYDKDFNNEADTPDNFQSRRPNTSFCFLDIRSPGLGDTAMYLCAWGNTGELFFGEGSRLTVL.